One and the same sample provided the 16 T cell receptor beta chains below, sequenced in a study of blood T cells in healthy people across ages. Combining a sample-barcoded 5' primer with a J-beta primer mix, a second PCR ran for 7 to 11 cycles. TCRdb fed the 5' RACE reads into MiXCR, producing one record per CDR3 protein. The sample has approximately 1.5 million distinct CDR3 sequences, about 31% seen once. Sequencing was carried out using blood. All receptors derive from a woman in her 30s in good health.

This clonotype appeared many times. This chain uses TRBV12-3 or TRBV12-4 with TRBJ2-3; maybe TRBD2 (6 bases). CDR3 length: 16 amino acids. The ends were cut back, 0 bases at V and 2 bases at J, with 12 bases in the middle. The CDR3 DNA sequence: TGTGCCAGCAGTTTAGCGAGGAGGGTGGACACAGATACGCAGTATTTT. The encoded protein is CASSLARRVDTDTQYF.

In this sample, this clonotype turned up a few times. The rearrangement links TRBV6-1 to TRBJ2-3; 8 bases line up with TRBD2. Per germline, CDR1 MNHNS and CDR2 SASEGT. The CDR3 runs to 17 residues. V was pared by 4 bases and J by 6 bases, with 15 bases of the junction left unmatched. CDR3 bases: TGTGCCAGCAGTGGAACTGGACTAGCCTGGGGGGAGGATACGCAGTATTTT. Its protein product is CASSGTGLAWGEDTQYF.

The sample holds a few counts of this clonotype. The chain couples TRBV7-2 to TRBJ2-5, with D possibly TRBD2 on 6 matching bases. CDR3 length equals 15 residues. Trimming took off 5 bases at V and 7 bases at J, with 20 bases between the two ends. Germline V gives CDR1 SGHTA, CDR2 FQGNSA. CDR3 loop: CASSPRTASGGTQYF. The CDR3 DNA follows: TGTGCCAGCAGCCCTAGGACCGCATCCGGGGGGACCCAGTACTTC.

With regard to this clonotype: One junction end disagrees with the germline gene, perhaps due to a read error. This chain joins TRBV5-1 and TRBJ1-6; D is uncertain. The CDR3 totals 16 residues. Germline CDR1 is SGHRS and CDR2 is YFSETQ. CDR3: CASSLDQSSYNSPLHF. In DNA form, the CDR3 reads TGTGCCAGCAGCTTAGACCAAAGCTCCTATAATTCACCCCTCCACTTT. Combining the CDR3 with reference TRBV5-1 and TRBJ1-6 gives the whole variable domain KAGVTQTPRYLIKTRGQQVTLSCSPISGHRSVSWYQQTPGQGLQFLFEYFSETQRNKGNFPGRFSGRQFSNSRSEMNVSTLELGDSALYLCASSLDQSSYNSPLHFGNGTRLTVT.

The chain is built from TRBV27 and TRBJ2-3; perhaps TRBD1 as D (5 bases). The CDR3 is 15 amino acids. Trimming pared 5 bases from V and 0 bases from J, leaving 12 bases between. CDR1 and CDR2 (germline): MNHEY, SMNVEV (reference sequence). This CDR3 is CASSPHRSSTDTQYF. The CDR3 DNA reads TGTGCCAGCAGTCCCCACAGGAGTAGCACAGATACGCAGTATTTT.

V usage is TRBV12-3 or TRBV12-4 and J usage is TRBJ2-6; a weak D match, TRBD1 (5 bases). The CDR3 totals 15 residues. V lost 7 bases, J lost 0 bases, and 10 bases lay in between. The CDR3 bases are TGTGCCAGCACCTTAGGGGTCTCTGGGGCCAACGTCCTGACTTTC. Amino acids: CASTLGVSGANVLTF.

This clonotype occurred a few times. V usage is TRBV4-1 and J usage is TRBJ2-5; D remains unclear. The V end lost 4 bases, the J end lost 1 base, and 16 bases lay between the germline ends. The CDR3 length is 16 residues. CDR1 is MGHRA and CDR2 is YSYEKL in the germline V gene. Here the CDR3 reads CASSPNPDVGQETQYF. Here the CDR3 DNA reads TGCGCCAGCAGCCCGAACCCGGACGTCGGCCAAGAGACCCAGTACTTC.

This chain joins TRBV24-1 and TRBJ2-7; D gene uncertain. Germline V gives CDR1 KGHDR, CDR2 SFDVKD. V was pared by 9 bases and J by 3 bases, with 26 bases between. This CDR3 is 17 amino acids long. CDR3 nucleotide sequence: TGTGCCACCGTCCTCGTGGAGACACCACCCTACTACTACGAGCAGTACTTC. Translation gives CATVLVETPPYYYEQYF.

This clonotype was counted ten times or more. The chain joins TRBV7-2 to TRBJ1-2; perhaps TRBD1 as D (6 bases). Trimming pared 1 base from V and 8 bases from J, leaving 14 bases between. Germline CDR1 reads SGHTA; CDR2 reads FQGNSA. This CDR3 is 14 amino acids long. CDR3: CASSLERGRRGYTF. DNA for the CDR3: TGTGCCAGCAGCTTAGAGCGGGGGCGGAGAGGCTACACCTTC.

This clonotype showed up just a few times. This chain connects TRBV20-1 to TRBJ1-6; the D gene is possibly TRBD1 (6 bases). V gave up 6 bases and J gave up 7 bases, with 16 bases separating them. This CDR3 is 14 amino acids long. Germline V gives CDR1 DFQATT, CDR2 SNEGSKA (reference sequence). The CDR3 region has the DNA TGCAGTGCCTCACCAGGGGTTAGGAATTCACCCCTCCACTTT. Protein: CSASPGVRNSPLHF.

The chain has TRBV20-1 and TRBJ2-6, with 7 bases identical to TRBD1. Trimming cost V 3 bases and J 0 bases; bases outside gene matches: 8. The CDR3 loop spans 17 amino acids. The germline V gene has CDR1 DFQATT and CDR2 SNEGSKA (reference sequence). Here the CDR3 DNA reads TGCAGTGCTAGTAGGGACAGCCTAGACTCTGGGGCCAACGTCCTGACTTTC. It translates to CSASRDSLDSGANVLTF.

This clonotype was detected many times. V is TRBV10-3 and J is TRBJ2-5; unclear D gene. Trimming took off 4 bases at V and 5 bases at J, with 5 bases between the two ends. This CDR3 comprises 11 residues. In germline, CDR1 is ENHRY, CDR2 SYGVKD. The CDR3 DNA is TGTGCCATCAGTGGTGGTGAGACCCAGTACTTC. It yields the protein CAISGGETQYF.

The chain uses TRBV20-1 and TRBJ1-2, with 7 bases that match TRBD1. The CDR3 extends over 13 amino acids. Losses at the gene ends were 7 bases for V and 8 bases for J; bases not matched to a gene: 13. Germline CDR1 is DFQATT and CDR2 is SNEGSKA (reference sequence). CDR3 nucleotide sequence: TGCAGTGTAATTGACAGGGCGATTTGGGGCTACACCTTC. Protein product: CSVIDRAIWGYTF.

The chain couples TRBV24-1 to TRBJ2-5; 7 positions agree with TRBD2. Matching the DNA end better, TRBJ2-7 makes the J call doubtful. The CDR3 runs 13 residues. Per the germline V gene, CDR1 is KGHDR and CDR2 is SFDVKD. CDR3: CAAKRDPTPEQYF. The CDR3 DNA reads TGTGCCGCCAAGCGGGACCCTACTCCCGAGCAGTACTTC.

The CDR3 DNA follows: TGTGCCAGCAGCAAAGCGGCACAGGGGGTATTAAACACTGAAGCTTTCTTT. Translated, it gives CASSKAAQGVLNTEAFF. The rearrangement uses TRBV21-1 and TRBJ1-1; the table's D call, TRBD1, has no DNA check behind it. TRBV21-1 is flagged as a pseudogene. This CDR3 has 17 amino acids.

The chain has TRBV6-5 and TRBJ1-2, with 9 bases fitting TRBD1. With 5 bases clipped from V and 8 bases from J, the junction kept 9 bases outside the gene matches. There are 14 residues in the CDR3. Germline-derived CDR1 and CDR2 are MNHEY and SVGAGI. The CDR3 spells CASSPSTGGWGYTF. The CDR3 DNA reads TGTGCCAGCAGTCCCTCCACAGGGGGCTGGGGCTACACCTTC.